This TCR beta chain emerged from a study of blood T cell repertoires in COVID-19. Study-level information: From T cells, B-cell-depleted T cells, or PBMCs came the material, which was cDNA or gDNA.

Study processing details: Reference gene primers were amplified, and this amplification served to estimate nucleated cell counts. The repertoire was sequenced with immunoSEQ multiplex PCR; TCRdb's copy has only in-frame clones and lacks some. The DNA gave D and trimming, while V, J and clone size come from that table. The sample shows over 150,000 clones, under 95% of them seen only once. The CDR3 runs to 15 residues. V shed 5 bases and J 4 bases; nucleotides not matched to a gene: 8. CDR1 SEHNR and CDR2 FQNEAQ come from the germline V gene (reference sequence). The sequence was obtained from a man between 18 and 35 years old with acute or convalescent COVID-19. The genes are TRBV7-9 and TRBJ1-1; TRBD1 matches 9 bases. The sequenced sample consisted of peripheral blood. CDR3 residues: CASSPHGTGTTEAFF. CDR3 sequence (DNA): TGTGCCAGCAGCCCCCACGGGACAGGGACCACTGAAGCTTTCTTT.